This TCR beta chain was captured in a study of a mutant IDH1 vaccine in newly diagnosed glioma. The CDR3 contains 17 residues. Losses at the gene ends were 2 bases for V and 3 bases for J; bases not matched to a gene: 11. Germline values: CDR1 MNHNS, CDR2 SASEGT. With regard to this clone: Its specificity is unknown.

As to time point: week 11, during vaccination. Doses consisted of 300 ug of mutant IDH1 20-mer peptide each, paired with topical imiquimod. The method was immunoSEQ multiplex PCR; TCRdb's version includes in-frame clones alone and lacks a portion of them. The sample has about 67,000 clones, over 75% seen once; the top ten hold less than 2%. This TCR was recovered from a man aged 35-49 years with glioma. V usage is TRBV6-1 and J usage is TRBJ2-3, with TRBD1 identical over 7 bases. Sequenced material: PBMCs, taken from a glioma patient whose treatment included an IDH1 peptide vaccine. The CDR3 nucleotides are TGTGCCAGCAGTGAAACCCCTCCGCAGGGGGTAACAGATACGCAGTATTTT. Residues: CASSETPPQGVTDTQYF.